The T cell receptor (beta chain) described here comes from a study of cytomegalovirus exposure and HLA in healthy donors. Germline lookup yields CDR1 MNHEY and CDR2 SMNVEV (reference sequence). This CDR3 is built from 14 residues. The V and J ends lost 4 bases and 3 bases, in that order; junction bases with no gene match: 2. This clone was seen a single time. 60 Vbeta and 13 Jbeta primers were used in PCR. Clones were read by immunoSEQ multiplex PCR, and TCRdb kept only the in-frame ones, dropping some. This sample has roughly 100,000 clones, with about four fifths found just once. The sequence was obtained from a man aged 35-49 years in good health and CMV-seronegative. Sequencing was carried out using PBMCs. The chain carries TRBV27 and TRBJ1-2; 10 positions match TRBD1. The CDR3: CASSSDRGDYGYTF. The CDR3 nucleotides are TGTGCCAGCAGTTCGGACAGGGGGGACTATGGCTACACCTTC.